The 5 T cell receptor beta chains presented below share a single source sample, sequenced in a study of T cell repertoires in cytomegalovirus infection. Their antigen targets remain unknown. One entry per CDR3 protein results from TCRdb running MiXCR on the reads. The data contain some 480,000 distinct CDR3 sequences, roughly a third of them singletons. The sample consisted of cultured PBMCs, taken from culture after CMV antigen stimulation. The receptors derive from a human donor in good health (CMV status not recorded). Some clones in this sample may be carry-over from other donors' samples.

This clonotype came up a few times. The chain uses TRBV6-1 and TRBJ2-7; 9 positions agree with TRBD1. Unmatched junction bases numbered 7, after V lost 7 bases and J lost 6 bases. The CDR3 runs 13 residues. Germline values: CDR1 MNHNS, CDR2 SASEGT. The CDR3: CASKDRGKGEQYV. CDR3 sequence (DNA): TGTGCCAGCAAGGACAGGGGAAAAGGCGAGCAGTACGTC.

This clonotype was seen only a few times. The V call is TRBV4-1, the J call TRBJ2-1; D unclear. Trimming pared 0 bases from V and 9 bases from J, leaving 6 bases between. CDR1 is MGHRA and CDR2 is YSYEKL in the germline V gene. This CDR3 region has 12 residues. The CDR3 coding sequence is TGCGCCAGCAGCCAAGATCGAATTGAGCAGTTCTTC. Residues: CASSQDRIEQFF.

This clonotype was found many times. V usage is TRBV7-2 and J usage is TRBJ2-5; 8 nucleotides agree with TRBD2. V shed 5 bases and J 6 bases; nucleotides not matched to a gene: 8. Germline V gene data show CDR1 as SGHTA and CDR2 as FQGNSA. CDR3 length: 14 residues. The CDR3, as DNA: TGTGCCAGCAGCCCTTCTCCGGGAGGGAAGACCCAGTACTTC. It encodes CASSPSPGGKTQYF.

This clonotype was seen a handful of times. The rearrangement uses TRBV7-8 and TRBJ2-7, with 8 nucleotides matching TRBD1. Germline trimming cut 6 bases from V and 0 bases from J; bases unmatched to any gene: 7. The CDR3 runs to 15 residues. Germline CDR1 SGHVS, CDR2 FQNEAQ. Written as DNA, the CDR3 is TGTGCCAGCAGGCTAGGGACAGGACGCTCCTACGAGCAGTACTTC. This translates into CASRLGTGRSYEQYF.

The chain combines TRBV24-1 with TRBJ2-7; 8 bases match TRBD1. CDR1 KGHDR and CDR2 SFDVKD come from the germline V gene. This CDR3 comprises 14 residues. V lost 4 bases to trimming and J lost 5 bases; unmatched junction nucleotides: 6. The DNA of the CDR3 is TGTGCCACCAGTGACCCAGGGGGCGGGAACGAGCAGTACTTC. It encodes CATSDPGGGNEQYF.